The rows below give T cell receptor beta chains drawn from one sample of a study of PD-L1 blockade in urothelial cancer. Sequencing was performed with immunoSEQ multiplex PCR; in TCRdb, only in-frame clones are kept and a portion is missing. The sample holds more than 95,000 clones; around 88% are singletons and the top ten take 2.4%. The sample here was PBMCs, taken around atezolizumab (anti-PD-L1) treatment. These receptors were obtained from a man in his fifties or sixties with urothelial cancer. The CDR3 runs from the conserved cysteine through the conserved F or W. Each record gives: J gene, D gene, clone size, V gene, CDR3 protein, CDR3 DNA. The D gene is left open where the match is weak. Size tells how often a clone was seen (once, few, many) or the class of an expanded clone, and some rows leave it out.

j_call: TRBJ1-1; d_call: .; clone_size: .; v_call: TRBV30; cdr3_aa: CAWRGQGFYTEAFF; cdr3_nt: TGTGCCTGGAGGGGGCAGGGTTTTTACACTGAAGCTTTCTTT
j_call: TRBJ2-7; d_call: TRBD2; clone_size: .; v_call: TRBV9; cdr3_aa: CASSVGVGRAYEQYF; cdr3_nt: TGTGCCAGCAGCGTAGGGGTCGGGAGGGCCTACGAGCAGTACTTC
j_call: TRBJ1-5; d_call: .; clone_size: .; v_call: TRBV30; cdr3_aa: CAWSSLAGGNQPQHF; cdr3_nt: TGTGCCTGGAGTTCCCTGGCAGGGGGCAATCAGCCCCAGCATTTT
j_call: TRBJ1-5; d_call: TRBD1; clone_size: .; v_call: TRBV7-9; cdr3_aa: CASSLRDRDQPQHF; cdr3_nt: TGTGCCAGCAGCCTCCGGGACAGGGACCAGCCCCAGCATTTT
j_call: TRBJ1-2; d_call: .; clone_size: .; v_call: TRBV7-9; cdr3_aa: CASSLAGGGGEGYTF; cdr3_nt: TGTGCCAGCAGCTTAGCTGGCGGGGGGGGTGAGGGCTACACCTTC
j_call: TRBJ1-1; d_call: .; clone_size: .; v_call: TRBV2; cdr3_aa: CASRFAGANTEAFF; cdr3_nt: TGTGCCAGCAGATTTGCAGGGGCGAACACTGAAGCTTTCTTT
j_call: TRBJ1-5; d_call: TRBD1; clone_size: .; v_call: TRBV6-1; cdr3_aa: CASLSGTGGGQPQHF; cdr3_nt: TGTGCCAGTCTTTCCGGGACAGGGGGAGGTCAGCCCCAGCATTTT
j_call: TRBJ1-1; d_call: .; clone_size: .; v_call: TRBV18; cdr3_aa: CASSPPGQIAFF; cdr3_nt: TGTGCCAGCTCACCACCGGGGCAGATCGCTTTCTTT
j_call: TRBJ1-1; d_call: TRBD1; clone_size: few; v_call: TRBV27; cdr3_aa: CASSSYRDRGTAFF; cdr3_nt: TGTGCCAGCAGTTCCTATCGCGACAGGGGCACAGCTTTCTTT
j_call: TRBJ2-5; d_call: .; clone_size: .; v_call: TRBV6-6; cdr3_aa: CASSYSNYGSGETQYF; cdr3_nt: TGTGCCAGCAGTTACTCGAATTACGGGAGTGGAGAGACCCAGTACTTC
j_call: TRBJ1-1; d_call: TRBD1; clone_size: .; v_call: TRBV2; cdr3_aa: CATDRGTGGLNTEAFF; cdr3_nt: TGTGCCACCGATCGCGGGACAGGGGGATTGAACACTGAAGCTTTCTTT
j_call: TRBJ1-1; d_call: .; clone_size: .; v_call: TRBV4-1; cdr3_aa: CASSQWPPGTPTEAFF; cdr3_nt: TGCGCCAGCAGCCAATGGCCCCCCGGGACACCCACTGAAGCTTTCTTT
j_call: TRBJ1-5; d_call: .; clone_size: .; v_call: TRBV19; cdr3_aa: CASTGQINQPQHF; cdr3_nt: TGTGCCAGTACGGGACAAATCAATCAGCCCCAGCATTTT
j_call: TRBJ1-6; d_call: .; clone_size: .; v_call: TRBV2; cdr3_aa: CASTTRGGVSNSPLHF; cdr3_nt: TGTGCCAGCACCACCCGGGGGGGAGTGAGTAATTCACCCCTCCACTTT
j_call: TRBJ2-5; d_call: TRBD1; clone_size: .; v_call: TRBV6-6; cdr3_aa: CASSYKQGGPQETQYF; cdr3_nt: TGTGCCAGCAGTTACAAACAGGGGGGTCCCCAGGAGACCCAGTACTTC
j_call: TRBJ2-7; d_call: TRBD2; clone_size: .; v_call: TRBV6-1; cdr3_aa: CASSEGRVAGTLSEQYF; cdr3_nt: TGTGCCAGCAGTGAAGGGAGGGTAGCGGGAACCCTCTCCGAGCAGTACTTC
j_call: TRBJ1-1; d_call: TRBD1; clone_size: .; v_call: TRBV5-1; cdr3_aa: CASSPQGGRTEAFF; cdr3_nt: TGCGCCAGCAGCCCCCAGGGGGGACGCACTGAAGCTTTCTTT
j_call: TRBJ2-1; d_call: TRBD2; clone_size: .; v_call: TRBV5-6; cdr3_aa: CASSLGTSGMDEQFF; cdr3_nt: TGTGCCAGCAGCTTGGGGACTAGCGGGATGGATGAGCAGTTCTTC
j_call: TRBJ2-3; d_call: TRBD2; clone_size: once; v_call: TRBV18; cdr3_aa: CASSPEPLAGAGDTQYF; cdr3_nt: TGTGCCAGCTCACCGGAACCCCTAGCGGGAGCCGGAGATACGCAGTATTTT
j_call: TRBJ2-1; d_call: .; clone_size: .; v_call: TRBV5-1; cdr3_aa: CASSLGLQAVIYNEQFF; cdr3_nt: TGCGCCAGCAGCTTGGGACTTCAAGCGGTTATCTACAATGAGCAGTTCTTC
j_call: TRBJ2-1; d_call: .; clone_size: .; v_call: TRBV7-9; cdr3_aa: CASSDNLKQFF; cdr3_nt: TGTGCCAGCAGTGACAACTTGAAGCAGTTCTTC
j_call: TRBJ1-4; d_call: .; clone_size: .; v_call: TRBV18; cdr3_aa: CASSPLPSNEKLFF; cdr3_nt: TGTGCCAGCTCACCACTCCCGTCTAATGAAAAACTGTTTTTT
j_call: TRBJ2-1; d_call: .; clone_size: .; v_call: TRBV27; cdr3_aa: CASSLTGGAYNEQFF; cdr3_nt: TGTGCCAGCAGTTTAACCGGAGGGGCTTACAATGAGCAGTTCTTC
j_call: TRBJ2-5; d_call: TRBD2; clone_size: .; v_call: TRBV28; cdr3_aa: CASSLGTSGRQTQYF; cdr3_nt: TGTGCCAGCAGTTTGGGGACTAGCGGGAGACAGACCCAGTACTTC
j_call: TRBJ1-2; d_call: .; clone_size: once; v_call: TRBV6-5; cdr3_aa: CASSLAPTYGYTF; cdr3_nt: TGTGCCAGCAGTTTGGCCCCAACATATGGCTACACCTTC
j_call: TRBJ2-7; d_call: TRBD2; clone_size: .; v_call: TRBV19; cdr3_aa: CASSIRPGLAAEQYF; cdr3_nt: TGTGCCAGTAGTATAAGGCCGGGACTAGCGGCTGAGCAGTACTTC
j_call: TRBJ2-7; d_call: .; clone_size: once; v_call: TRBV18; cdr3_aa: CASSGAGGSYEQYF; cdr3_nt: TGTGCCAGCTCGGGAGCTGGCGGTTCCTACGAGCAGTACTTC
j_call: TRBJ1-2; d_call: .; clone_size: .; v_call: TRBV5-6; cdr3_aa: CASSSTHYGYTF; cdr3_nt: TGTGCCAGCAGCTCAACACACTATGGCTACACCTTC
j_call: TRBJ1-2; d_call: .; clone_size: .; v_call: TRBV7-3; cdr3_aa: CASSSAGRENYGYTF; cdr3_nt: TGTGCCAGCAGCTCAGCCGGACGGGAAAACTATGGCTACACCTTC
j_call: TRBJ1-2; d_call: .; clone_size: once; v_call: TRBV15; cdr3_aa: CATSRGMGARAGYTF; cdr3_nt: TGTGCCACCAGCAGAGGTATGGGGGCGCGAGCTGGCTACACCTTC
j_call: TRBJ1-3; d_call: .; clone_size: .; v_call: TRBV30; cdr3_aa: CAWERGSGNTIYF; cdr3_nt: TGTGCCTGGGAAAGGGGTTCTGGAAACACCATATATTTT
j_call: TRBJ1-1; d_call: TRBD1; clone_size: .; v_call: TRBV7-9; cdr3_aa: CASSSQGAVGTEAFF; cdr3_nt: TGTGCCAGCAGCTCACAGGGGGCGGTAGGCACTGAAGCTTTCTTT
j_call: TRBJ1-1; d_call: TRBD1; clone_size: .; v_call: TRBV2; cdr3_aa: CASRDPSTGLIEAFF; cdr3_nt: TGTGCCAGCAGGGATCCTTCGACAGGGCTGATTGAAGCTTTCTTT
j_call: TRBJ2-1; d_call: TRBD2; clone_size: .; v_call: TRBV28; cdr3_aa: CASSELSGSRGNEQFF; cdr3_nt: TGTGCCAGCAGTGAACTTAGCGGGAGCCGGGGCAATGAGCAGTTCTTC
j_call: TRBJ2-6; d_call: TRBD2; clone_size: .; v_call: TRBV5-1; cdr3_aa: CASIPSPSGSGANVLTF; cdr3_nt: TGCGCCAGCATACCAAGCCCTAGCGGGTCTGGGGCCAACGTCCTGACTTTC
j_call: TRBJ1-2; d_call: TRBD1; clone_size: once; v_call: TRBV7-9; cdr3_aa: CASSLVTGALEYGYTF; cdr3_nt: TGTGCCAGCAGCTTAGTGACAGGGGCGCTCGAGTATGGCTACACCTTC
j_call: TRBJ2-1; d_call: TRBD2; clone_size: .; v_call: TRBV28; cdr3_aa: CASSSGLAGGAPYNEQFF; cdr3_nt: TGTGCCAGCAGTTCGGGACTAGCGGGGGGGGCTCCCTACAATGAGCAGTTCTTC
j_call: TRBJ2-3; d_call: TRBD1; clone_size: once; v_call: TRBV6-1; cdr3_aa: CASSGRDRGTDTQYF; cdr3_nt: TGTGCCAGCAGTGGACGGGACAGGGGCACAGATACGCAGTATTTT
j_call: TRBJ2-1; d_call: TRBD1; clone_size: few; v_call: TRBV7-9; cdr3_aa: CASSTLGTGWNEQFF; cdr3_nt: TGTGCCAGCAGCACGCTCGGGACAGGGTGGAATGAGCAGTTCTTC
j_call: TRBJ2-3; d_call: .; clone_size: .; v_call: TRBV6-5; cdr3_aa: CASSYSFSADTQYF; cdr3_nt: TGTGCCAGCAGTTACTCTTTCTCGGCAGATACGCAGTATTTT
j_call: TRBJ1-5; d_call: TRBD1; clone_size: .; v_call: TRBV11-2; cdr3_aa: CASSRTGGEGQPQHF; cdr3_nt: TGTGCCAGCAGCCGGACAGGGGGCGAGGGTCAGCCCCAGCATTTT
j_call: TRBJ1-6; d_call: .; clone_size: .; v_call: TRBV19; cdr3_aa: CASSRDNHSPLHF; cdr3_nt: TGTGCCAGTAGCCGGGACAACCATTCACCCCTCCACTTT
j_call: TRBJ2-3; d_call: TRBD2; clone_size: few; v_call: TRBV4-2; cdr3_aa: CASSLTSGRASDTQYF; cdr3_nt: TGTGCCAGCAGCCTCACTAGCGGGAGGGCCTCAGATACGCAGTATTTT
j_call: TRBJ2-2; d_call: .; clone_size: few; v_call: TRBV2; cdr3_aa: CASSESGTGELFF; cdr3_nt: TGTGCCAGCAGTGAGTCGGGAACCGGGGAGCTGTTTTTT